One sample yielded the 9 T cell receptor beta chains listed below, sequenced in a study of OX40 agonist ivuxolimab in advanced cancers. Assay used: immunoSEQ multiplex PCR; TCRdb lists only in-frame clones, some missing. The sample includes about 76,000 clones, nearly 90% of them seen just once. The sample was CD4+ or CD8+ T cells sorted from blood, taken in a trial of the OX40 agonist ivuxolimab. All receptors derive from an adult with an advanced solid tumor such as melanoma, head and neck, liver or kidney cancer.

The rearrangement links TRBV6-5 to TRBJ1-6; D is undetermined. Germline V gene sequence: CDR1 MNHEY, CDR2 SVGAGI. V was trimmed by 0 bases and J by 7 bases, leaving 10 bases between them. The length of the CDR3 is 15 residues. CDR3 sequence (DNA): TGTGCCAGCAGTTACTCTTTCGGAACAAATTCACCCCTCCACTTT. It codes for CASSYSFGTNSPLHF.

In its sample, this clone was seen once. The chain couples TRBV11-2 to TRBJ1-1; D uncertain. Germline assignment: CDR1 SGHAT and CDR2 FQNNGV. The CDR3 is 13 amino acids. Trimming cost V 4 bases and J 11 bases, with 17 bases left between them. CDR3 coding DNA: TGTGCCAGCAGCTCACCCCGACGATTGGGGGCTTTCTTT. Residues: CASSSPRRLGAFF. Supplemented by reference TRBV11-2 and TRBJ1-1, the full variable domain reads EAGVAQSPRYKIIEKRQSVAFWCNPISGHATLYWYQQILGQGPKLLIQFQNNGVVDDSQLPKDRFSAERLKGVDSTLKIQPAKLEDSAVYLCASSSPRRLGAFFGQGTRLTVV.

J is TRBJ2-7 and V is TRBV5-1; TRBD2 matches at 11 bases. The CDR3 totals 16 residues. V was clipped by 6 bases and J by 1 base; unmatched bases: 9. Germline V gene lookup returns CDR1 SGHRS and CDR2 YFSETQ. CDR3 DNA sequence: TGCGCCAGCACTGTGGGGGGGACTAGCGGTTCCTACGAGCAGTACTTC. Amino acid sequence: CASTVGGTSGSYEQYF.

The chain is built from TRBV6-5 and TRBJ1-1; maybe TRBD1 (6 bases). The germline V gene encodes CDR1 MNHEY and CDR2 SVGAGI. V was shortened by 7 bases and J by 11 bases, with 17 bases between the two germline ends. This CDR3 spans 12 amino acids. The chain's CDR3 is CASMWIGGEAFF. The CDR3 DNA sequence: TGTGCCAGCATGTGGATAGGGGGTGAGGCTTTCTTT.

V and J are TRBV28 and TRBJ2-3; TRBD2 matches at 8 bases. The CDR3 spans 15 residues. V lost 6 bases to trimming and J lost 6 bases; unmatched junction nucleotides: 11. Looked up from germline, CDR1 is MDHEN and CDR2 is SYDVKM. This CDR3 is CASRSAGGTSDTQYF. The CDR3 DNA sequence: TGTGCCAGCAGATCGGCGGGAGGTACGTCGGATACGCAGTATTTT.

V gene TRBV9 combines with J gene TRBJ2-7; D possibly corresponds to TRBD2 (5 bases). Trimming removed 2 bases at V and 2 bases at J, with 11 bases between. The CDR3 is 14 amino acids. The germline V gene has CDR1 SGDLS and CDR2 YYNGEE. The CDR3 DNA reads as TGTGCCAGCAGCGTGTCTAGCATGGCCTACGAGCAGTACTTC. Its protein is CASSVSSMAYEQYF.

The CDR3 is CASSQDRGRAIWGHTQYF. CDR3 DNA sequence: TGCGCCAGCAGCCAAGATCGCGGGAGGGCCATTTGGGGTCATACGCAGTATTTT. The chain couples TRBV4-3 to TRBJ2-3; 9 bases align to TRBD2. The CDR3 spans 18 residues. V shed 0 bases, J shed 7 bases, and the junction held 14 bases outside the gene matches. Germline lookup yields CDR1 LGHNA and CDR2 YSLEER.

The rearrangement uses TRBV19 and TRBJ2-3; 7 bases map to TRBD2. This CDR3 is built from 14 residues. V lost 6 bases to trimming and J lost 5 bases; unmatched junction nucleotides: 8. Per germline, CDR1 LNHDA and CDR2 SQIVND (reference sequence). The CDR3 is CASRPAGLLDTQYF. The CDR3, as DNA: TGTGCCAGTAGACCAGCGGGATTACTAGATACGCAGTATTTT. Variable domain in full (rest from reference TRBV19 and TRBJ2-3): DGGITQSPKYLFRKEGQNVTLSCEQNLNHDAMYWYRQDPGQGLRLIYYSQIVNDFQKGDIAEGYSVSREKKESFPLTVTSAQKNPTAFYLCASRPAGLLDTQYFGPGTRLTVL.

The V call is TRBV9, the J call TRBJ1-3, with D possibly matching TRBD1 (5 bases). V was clipped by 0 bases and J by 3 bases, with 16 bases between them. Germline lookup yields CDR1 SGDLS and CDR2 YYNGEE. There are 17 residues in the CDR3. CDR3 amino acids: CASSVAAPGGGGNTIYF. The CDR3 DNA reads as TGTGCCAGCAGCGTAGCCGCCCCCGGGGGAGGTGGAAACACCATATATTTT.